This TCR beta chain was retrieved from a study of a mutant IDH1 vaccine in newly diagnosed glioma (dated by TCRdb to about 2021). Regarding the complete study: Eight vaccinations were administered to patients in weeks 1, 3, 5, 7, 11, 15, 19 and 23, corresponding to visits V03 through V10. In the chemotherapy-containing groups, vaccination started alongside temozolomide cycles, whereas in patients who had radiotherapy alone it started 4-6 weeks after radiotherapy. The roughly 33 treated patients were approximately 62% male and around 40% female, with a mean age of around 40 years. Before enrollment, patients had received standard therapy of radiotherapy alone, temozolomide alone, or radiochemotherapy with temozolomide; most received the combination. Six visits were used for peripheral blood collection: V03 (baseline), V05, V07, V10, V12 and V13. For exploratory analyses, approximately 25 treated patients had longitudinal TCRB deep sequencing done wherever samples were available.

The library was made by the immunoSEQ multiplex PCR assay. Following the manufacturer's protocol, the hsTCRB Kit was used to amplify rearranged TCR beta chain sequences. Sequencing of TCRB libraries was carried out on an Illumina MiSeq. Under the source paper's analysis protocol: The kit vendor's proprietary platform handled demultiplexing, trimming and gene mapping. The table was pulled from immuneACCESS by TCRdb, which kept in-frame rearrangements only. Such tables lose some clones; where checked, under half of the loss comes from unresolved V genes, and the rest has no known cause. The D gene and trimming were derived from the DNA, and the V and J assignments and clone size from that table. For this sample the table gives some 120,000 clones, of which over 75% were detected only once. The ten most abundant clones make up approximately 5% of the sample. Beyond this particular receptor, the publication reports: Selection of PBMC samples for TCRB deep sequencing was based on availability. Pseudoprogression appeared unrelated to alterations in the top peripheral T cell clonotypes detected by TCRB sequencing. The authors stated that sample limitations prevented analyses of patient blood samples from being reproduced. Across multiple MHC alleles, vaccine-induced immune responses were seen in more than 90% of patients.

As for this clone: It lacks a known antigen. Base qualities are not provided; no much larger clone lies one nucleotide away.

V and J are truncated by 6 bases and 0 bases respectively, leaving an intervening sequence of 15 bases. CDR1 and CDR2 (LNHDA, SQIVND) derive from the germline V gene (reference sequence). The CDR3 goes from the cysteine to the phenylalanine over 16 residues. Of the read, only the CDR3 DNA is kept; its 48 bases are in frame from base 1. According to the study, the label for this sample's time point signals: week 11, during vaccination. A 20-mer mutant IDH1 peptide at 300 micrograms in Montanide made up each vaccine dose, which was injected subcutaneously together with topical imiquimod. Newly diagnosed WHO grade 3 or 4 IDH1-mutant astrocytomas showing loss of nuclear ATRX were present in the donors. The samples were drawn from NOA16, a multicentre, single-arm, open-label phase I trial in Germany that tested a mutant IDH1 peptide vaccine in humans for the first time. Genomic DNA for TCRB sequencing was isolated from EDTA blood with the DNeasy Blood and Tissue Kit.

The sample consisted of PBMCs, taken from a glioma patient whose treatment included an IDH1 peptide vaccine. Rearrangement joined TRBV19 to TRBJ1-3; no D gene call is confident. The clonotype was recovered from a man aged 35 to 55 with glioma. CDR3 reads: CASSPTAVSSGNTIYF. The DNA sequence is TGTGCCAGTAGCCCGACCGCCGTTAGCTCTGGAAACACCATATATTTT.